The 21 T cell receptor beta chains given below trace back to one sample, sequenced in a study of blood T cell repertoires in COVID-19. The table came from immunoSEQ multiplex PCR; TCRdb's copy has only in-frame clones and leaves some out. The sample shows roughly 60,000 clones, roughly 89% of them seen only once. The sequenced material came from peripheral blood. The receptors were gathered from a man aged 35-49 years with COVID-19, enrolled during active disease.

The V gene is TRBV29-1, the J gene TRBJ2-7, with a tentative D call TRBD1 (6 bases). The ends were cut back, 5 bases at V and 3 bases at J, with 23 bases in the middle. The CDR3 has 16 residues. Per the germline V gene, CDR1 is SQVTM and CDR2 is ANQGSEA. The CDR3 loop reads CSVLGGMDGVFYEQYF. CDR3 coding DNA: TGCAGCGTTCTAGGGGGTATGGACGGAGTTTTCTACGAGCAGTACTTC.

The chain joins TRBV7-9 to TRBJ2-5; perhaps TRBD1 as D (6 bases). Germline V gene sequence: CDR1 SEHNR, CDR2 FQNEAQ (reference sequence). Trimming pared 5 bases from V and 7 bases from J, leaving 11 bases between. CDR3 length equals 12 residues. The CDR3 region is CASSPEGGTQYF. The CDR3 nucleotides are TGTGCCAGCAGCCCAGAAGGGGGGACCCAGTACTTC.

The rearrangement links TRBV4-1 to TRBJ1-1; the D gene is possibly TRBD1 (6 bases). CDR3 length: 18 amino acids. V shed 0 bases and J shed 0 bases, with 17 bases lying between them. Germline V lookup: CDR1 MGHRA, CDR2 YSYEKL. Here the CDR3 DNA reads TGCGCCAGCAGCCAAGATTCCGGGGGGCCCCCCGTGAACACTGAAGCTTTCTTT. Translation gives CASSQDSGGPPVNTEAFF.

CDR3 in DNA: TGTGCCGCCGGACTAGCGGGAGCTTCCTACAATGAGCAGTTCTTC. Amino acids: CAAGLAGASYNEQFF. J is TRBJ2-1 and V is TRBV10-3; the match to TRBD2 covers 13 bases. The CDR3 covers 15 residues. V trimming: 11 bases; J trimming: 1 base; junction bases outside the gene matches: 5. Germline V gene lookup returns CDR1 ENHRY and CDR2 SYGVKD.

This sequence joins TRBV7-9 and TRBJ2-7; possibly TRBD2 for D (7 bases). Germline values: CDR1 SEHNR, CDR2 FQNEAQ (reference sequence). V was cut by 4 bases and J by 2 bases, with 18 bases left in between. The CDR3 covers 16 residues. The CDR3 DNA reads as TGTGCCAGCAGCTCTAGAGGGGGGGACTCACCCTACGAGCAGTACTTC. Its protein product is CASSSRGGDSPYEQYF.

This sequence joins TRBV28 and TRBJ1-2, with D perhaps TRBD1 (6 bases). Germline values: CDR1 MDHEN, CDR2 SYDVKM. The CDR3 runs to 14 residues. V was shortened by 5 bases and J by 1 base, with 11 bases between the two germline ends. CDR3 sequence: CASSVDSHNYGYTF. Written as DNA, the CDR3 is TGTGCCAGCAGTGTGGACAGCCATAACTATGGCTACACCTTC.

The genes are TRBV9 and TRBJ1-1; D remains ambiguous. Germline V gene data show CDR1 as SGDLS and CDR2 as YYNGEE. This CDR3 has 12 amino acids. V lost 0 bases and J 6 bases, leaving 6 bases between the germline ends. The CDR3 DNA reads TGTGCCAGCAGCGTAGTTACAGCTGAAGCTTTCTTT. Encoded protein: CASSVVTAEAFF.

The CDR3 sequence is CASSPGRGNQPQHF. The CDR3 coding sequence is TGTGCCAGCTCACCAGGGAGGGGGAATCAGCCCCAGCATTTT. This chain joins TRBV18 and TRBJ1-5, with D possibly matching TRBD1 (6 bases). Deletions cut 2 bases from V and 4 bases from J, with 9 bases between. This CDR3 contains 14 residues. From germline, CDR1 is KGHSH and CDR2 LQKENI.

This clone was recorded once. The chain carries TRBV28 and TRBJ2-7, with D perhaps matching TRBD1 (5 bases). The germline CDR1 and CDR2 sequences are MDHEN and SYDVKM. The CDR3 loop spans 16 amino acids. Trimming shortened V by 3 bases and J by 1 base, and 16 bases separated the two germline ends. CDR3 residues: CASSFRLDSLSYEQYF. Here the CDR3 DNA reads TGTGCCAGCAGTTTCCGATTAGACAGCCTATCCTACGAGCAGTACTTC.

This clone was recorded a few times. The J gene is TRBJ2-4, the V gene TRBV2, with 9 bases fitting TRBD1. The CDR3 loop spans 16 amino acids. CDR1 and CDR2 (germline): SNHLY, FYNNEI. V shed 7 bases and J 3 bases; nucleotides not matched to a gene: 10. The CDR3 reads CASNPRAGQGKNIQYF. The DNA for the CDR3 is TGTGCCAGCAATCCAAGGGCGGGACAGGGCAAAAACATTCAGTACTTC.

This clone turned up a few times. The rearrangement links TRBV30 to TRBJ1-5; no firm D call. This CDR3 is built from 15 residues. Trimming pared 1 base from V and 0 bases from J, leaving 10 bases between. The germline CDR1 and CDR2 sequences are GTSNPN and SVGIG (reference sequence). CDR3: CAWSGAGNSNQPQHF. The CDR3 bases are TGTGCCTGGAGTGGGGCAGGCAATAGCAATCAGCCCCAGCATTTT.

V is TRBV6-5 and J is TRBJ2-3, with D possibly matching TRBD2 (5 bases). This CDR3 region has 15 residues. V lost 7 bases, J lost 1 base, and 15 bases lay in between. Germline V gives CDR1 MNHEY, CDR2 SVGAGI. The CDR3, as DNA: TGTGCCAGCACCCAGCGGCCTTCCGGCACAGATACGCAGTATTTT. This gives the protein CASTQRPSGTDTQYF.

The chain carries TRBV18 and TRBJ2-3, with 9 bases matching TRBD2. CDR3 length equals 19 residues. Germline CDR1 KGHSH, CDR2 LQKENI. The trim removed 0 bases at V and 2 bases at J, leaving 12 bases unmatched. Here the CDR3 reads CASSPPFSSGETDTDTQYF. The CDR3 region has the DNA TGTGCCAGCTCACCACCCTTTTCTAGCGGGGAAACTGACACAGATACGCAGTATTTT. Supplemented by reference TRBV18 and TRBJ2-3, the full variable domain reads NAGVMQNPRHLVRRRGQEARLRCSPMKGHSHVYWYRQLPEEGLKFMVYLQKENIIDESGMPKERFSAEFPKEGPSILRIQQVVRGDSAAYFCASSPPFSSGETDTDTQYFGPGTRLTVL.

The chain uses TRBV5-1 and TRBJ1-1, with D perhaps TRBD1 (6 bases). Germline CDR1 and CDR2: SGHRS and YFSETQ. V was shortened by 4 bases and J by 3 bases, with 16 bases between the two germline ends. CDR3 length: 15 residues. The CDR3 coding sequence is TGCGCCAGCAGCCGAACGACTTGGACAGACACTGAAGCTTTCTTT. As protein: CASSRTTWTDTEAFF.

The V call is TRBV11-2, the J call TRBJ2-5, with 9 bases fitting TRBD2. Germline V gene lookup returns CDR1 SGHAT and CDR2 FQNNGV. V dropped 2 bases and J dropped 3; count of bases not matched to a gene: 7. The CDR3 covers 16 residues. Here the CDR3 reads CASSLRIAGEKETQYF. CDR3 nucleotide sequence: TGTGCCAGCAGCTTACGTATAGCGGGGGAAAAAGAGACCCAGTACTTC.

This chain links TRBV30 with TRBJ2-3; TRBD2 matches at 8 bases. J gave up 9 bases and V 8 bases, and 19 bases lay outside the gene matches. The germline gives CDR1 GTSNPN, CDR2 SVGIG (reference sequence). CDR3 length: 15 residues. The CDR3 coding sequence is TGTGCCATGGAGCCGGGACTAGTGTACCGGGGGACGCAGTATTTT. It translates to CAMEPGLVYRGTQYF.

The rearrangement uses TRBV5-1 and TRBJ1-3; 7 bases fit TRBD1. Germline CDR1 and CDR2: SGHRS and YFSETQ. V shed 4 bases and J 4 bases; nucleotides not matched to a gene: 11. The CDR3 spans 16 residues. CDR3 DNA sequence: TGCGCCAGCAGCCTGCAGACAGGGACGAGGGGAAACACCATATATTTT. It encodes CASSLQTGTRGNTIYF. Full variable domain (rest looked up from reference TRBV5-1 and TRBJ1-3): KAGVTQTPRYLIKTRGQQVTLSCSPISGHRSVSWYQQTPGQGLQFLFEYFSETQRNKGNFPGRFSGRQFSNSRSEMNVSTLELGDSALYLCASSLQTGTRGNTIYFGEGSWLTVV.

CDR3 in amino acids: CASSLEVAQGTAYEQYF. In DNA, the CDR3 is TGCGCCAGCAGCTTGGAGGTGGCCCAGGGCACGGCGTACGAGCAGTACTTC. This sequence joins TRBV5-1 and TRBJ2-7, with TRBD1 as a possible D gene (5 bases). This CDR3 region has 17 residues. V was trimmed by 0 bases and J by 4 bases, leaving 20 bases between them. Germline values: CDR1 SGHRS, CDR2 YFSETQ.

This sequence joins TRBV27 and TRBJ1-5; 11 nucleotides align to TRBD1. CDR1 and CDR2 from the germline V gene are MNHEY and SMNVEV (reference sequence). The V segment lost 5 bases and the J segment 12 bases; nucleotides outside the gene matches: 12. This CDR3 has 15 residues. The CDR3 DNA follows: TGTGCCAGCAGTGCAGTGGGACAGGGGGGTACTTTCCAGCATTTT. Translation: CASSAVGQGGTFQHF.

This chain uses TRBV28 with TRBJ1-2; D might be TRBD1 (5 bases). Germline V lookup: CDR1 MDHEN, CDR2 SYDVKM. The CDR3 runs 12 residues. V lost 6 bases and J 12 bases, leaving 17 bases between the germline ends. The CDR3 spells CASSSTGTHHTF. In nucleotides, the CDR3 is TGTGCCAGCAGCTCAACAGGAACACATCACACCTTC.

The genes are TRBV7-9 and TRBJ2-3, with 7 bases fitting TRBD2. Germline V gene sequence: CDR1 SEHNR, CDR2 FQNEAQ (reference sequence). The trim removed 5 bases at V and 4 bases at J, leaving 12 bases unmatched. The CDR3 has 16 amino acids. CDR3 sequence: CASSQTAGVHPDTQYF. CDR3 DNA: TGTGCCAGCAGCCAGACCGCGGGAGTGCACCCAGATACGCAGTATTTT. The full variable domain, with the rest looked up from reference TRBV7-9 and TRBJ2-3, is DTGVSQNPRHKITKRGQNVTFRCDPISEHNRLYWYRQTLGQGPEFLTYFQNEAQLEKSRLLSDRFSAERPKGSFSTLEIQRTEQGDSAMYLCASSQTAGVHPDTQYFGPGTRLTVL.